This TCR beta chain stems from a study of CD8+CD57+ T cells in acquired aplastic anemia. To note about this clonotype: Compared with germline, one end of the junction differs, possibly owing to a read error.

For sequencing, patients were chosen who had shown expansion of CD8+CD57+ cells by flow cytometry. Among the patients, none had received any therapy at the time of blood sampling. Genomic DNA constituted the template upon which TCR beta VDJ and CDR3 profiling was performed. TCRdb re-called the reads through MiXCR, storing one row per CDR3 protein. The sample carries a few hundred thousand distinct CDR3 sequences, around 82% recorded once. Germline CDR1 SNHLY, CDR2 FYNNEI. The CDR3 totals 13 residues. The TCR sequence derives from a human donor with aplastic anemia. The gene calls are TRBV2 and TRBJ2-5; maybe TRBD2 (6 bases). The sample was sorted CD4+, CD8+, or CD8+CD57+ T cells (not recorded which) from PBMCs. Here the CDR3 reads CTSRDWGTDTQYF. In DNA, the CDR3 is TGTACCAGCAGGGACTGGGGCACAGATACGCAGTACTTT. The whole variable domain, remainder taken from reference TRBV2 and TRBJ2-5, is EPEVTQTPSHQVTQMGQEVILRCVPISNHLYFYWYRQILGQKVEFLVSFYNNEISEKSEIFDDQFSVERPDGSNFTLKIRSTKLEDSAMYFCTSRDWGTDTQYFGPGTRLLVL.